Presented here are 3 T cell receptor beta chains from one specimen sequenced in a study of CD8 T cells in Susac syndrome. Random hexamers were used to reverse transcribe an amount of roughly 0.5 to 1 ug RNA. TCRdb re-called the immunoSEQ multiplex PCR reads through MiXCR, storing one row per CDR3 protein. Here the sample spans 250,000 to 300,000 distinct CDR3 sequences, almost 85% being singletons. Input material: CD8+ T cells from PBMCs. The receptor set was obtained from a human donor with multiple sclerosis.

The sample holds a few counts of this clonotype. The chain has TRBV7-3 and TRBJ1-2; tentatively, D is TRBD1 (6 bases). The germline V and J ends were trimmed by 5 bases and 8 bases, with 18 bases remaining between them. Germline V gives CDR1 SGHTA, CDR2 FQGTGA. This CDR3 has 14 residues. CDR3 residues: CASSPAGGAGGYTF. As DNA, the CDR3 is TGTGCCAGCAGCCCCGCCGGGGGGGCGGGGGGCTACACCTTC. Full variable domain (rest looked up from reference TRBV7-3 and TRBJ1-2): GAGVSQTPSNKVTEKGKYVELRCDPISGHTALYWYRQSLGQGPEFLIYFQGTGAADDSGLPNDRFFAVRPEGSVSTLKIQRTERGDSAVYLCASSPAGGAGGYTFGSGTRLTVV.

This clonotype was observed a few times. At one of its ends the junction is not consistent with the germline gene, which may arise from a read error. V gene TRBV18 combines with J gene TRBJ2-1; TRBD2 agrees at 10 bases. This CDR3 region has 19 residues. Germline lookup yields CDR1 KGHSH and CDR2 LQKENI. The CDR3 region has the DNA TGTGCCAGCCCACCACGGTACAGGGGGACTAGCGCCCGTATCAATGAGCAGTTCTTC. Its translation is CASPPRYRGTSARINEQFF. The full variable domain, rest sourced from reference TRBV18 and TRBJ2-1, is NAGVMQNPRHLVRRRGQEARLRCSPMKGHSHVYWYRQLPEEGLKFMVYLQKENIIDESGMPKERFSAEFPKEGPSILRIQQVVRGDSAAYFCASPPRYRGTSARINEQFFGPGTRLTVL.

The chain carries TRBV27 and TRBJ1-5; D is unclear. Trimming cost V 2 bases and J 7 bases, with 9 bases left between them. CDR1 is MNHEY, CDR2 SMNVEV, per germline (reference sequence). The CDR3 loop spans 13 amino acids. The CDR3 is CASSLQAGQPQHF. As DNA, the CDR3 is TGTGCCAGCAGTTTACAGGCAGGCCAGCCCCAGCATTTT.